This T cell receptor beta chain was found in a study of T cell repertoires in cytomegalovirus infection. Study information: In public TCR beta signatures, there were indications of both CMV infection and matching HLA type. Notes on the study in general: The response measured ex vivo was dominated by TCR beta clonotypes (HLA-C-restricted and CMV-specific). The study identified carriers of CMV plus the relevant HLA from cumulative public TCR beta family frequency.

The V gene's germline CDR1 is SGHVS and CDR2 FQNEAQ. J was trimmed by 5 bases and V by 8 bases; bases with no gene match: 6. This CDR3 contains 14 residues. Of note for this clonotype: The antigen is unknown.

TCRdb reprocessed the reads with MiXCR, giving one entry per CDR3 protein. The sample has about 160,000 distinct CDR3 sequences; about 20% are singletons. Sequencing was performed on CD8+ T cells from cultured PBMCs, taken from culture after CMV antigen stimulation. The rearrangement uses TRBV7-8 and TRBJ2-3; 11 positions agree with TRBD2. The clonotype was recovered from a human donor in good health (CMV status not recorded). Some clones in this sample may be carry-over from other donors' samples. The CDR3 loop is CASQRLAGRDTQYF. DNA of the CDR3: TGTGCCAGCCAGAGACTAGCGGGGAGAGATACGCAGTATTTT.